One and the same sample provided the 10 T cell receptor beta chains below, sequenced in a study of T cells after yellow fever vaccination. A single record per CDR3 protein comes from TCRdb applying MiXCR to the 5' RACE reads. The sample lists approximately 120,000 distinct CDR3 sequences; roughly 10% were seen once. The sample in question was CD8+ T cells sorted from PBMCs, obtained on the day of the yellow fever booster vaccination. These receptors were taken from a man younger than 30 who received the YFV17D yellow fever vaccine.

The chain uses TRBV7-9 and TRBJ2-7; D tentatively fits TRBD1 or TRBD2 (5 bases each). This CDR3 comprises 16 residues. Trimming stripped 5 bases from V and 2 bases from J, with 19 bases between. The germline V gene has CDR1 SEHNR and CDR2 FQNEAQ (reference sequence). CDR3 DNA sequence: TGTGCCAGCAGCCTAGGAAACCGGGACGTAGCCTACGAGCAGTACTTC. It specifies CASSLGNRDVAYEQYF.

This clonotype was picked up a small number of times. The chain carries TRBV4-1 and TRBJ2-7; 12 bases align to TRBD1. V was clipped by 4 bases and J by 7 bases; unmatched bases: 11. The CDR3 covers 16 residues. The V gene's germline CDR1 is MGHRA and CDR2 YSYEKL. The CDR3 protein is CASSRGTGGDGREQYV. The CDR3 DNA is TGCGCCAGCAGCCGAGGGACAGGGGGCGATGGGCGTGAGCAGTACGTC.

This clonotype was found a few times. The chain couples TRBV28 to TRBJ2-7, with 8 bases matching TRBD1. In germline, CDR1 is MDHEN, CDR2 SYDVKM. This CDR3 is built from 16 residues. The ends lost 6 bases at V and 1 base at J; junction bases unmatched: 11. CDR3 coding DNA: TGTGCCAGCAGCTTCGACAGGGGCCCTCCATCCTACGAGCAGTACGTC. It yields the protein CASSFDRGPPSYEQYV.

The CDR3 sequence is CASSALAGRGETQYF. DNA of the CDR3: TGTGCCAGCAGCGCCCTTGCGGGGCGAGGGGAGACCCAGTACTTC. The chain joins TRBV9 to TRBJ2-5; D might be TRBD2 (6 bases). Germline values: CDR1 SGDLS, CDR2 YYNGEE. This CDR3 spans 15 amino acids. Trimming left V 3 bases short and J 5 bases short, with 17 bases between.

This clonotype was seen repeatedly, ten times or more. The J gene is TRBJ2-3, the V gene TRBV4-1; TRBD1 might be the D (5 bases). CDR1 MGHRA and CDR2 YSYEKL come from the germline V gene. The CDR3 runs to 15 residues. V gave up 5 bases and J gave up 3 bases, with 15 bases separating them. As DNA, the CDR3 is TGCGCCAGCAGCAAGCTAGACAGATTAACAGATACGCAGTATTTT. Amino acid sequence: CASSKLDRLTDTQYF.

This clonotype was detected many times. The gene calls are TRBV10-2 and TRBJ1-5; possible D gene TRBD1, 6 bases. This CDR3 has 15 amino acids. Germline CDR1 and CDR2: WSHSY and SAAADI. Trimming took off 6 bases at V and 2 bases at J, with 14 bases between the two ends. As DNA, the CDR3 is TGCGCCAGCAGCCCCCGGGGGCAGGGCAATCAGCCCCAGCATTTT. This gives the protein CASSPRGQGNQPQHF.

The rearrangement links TRBV7-6 to TRBJ1-1; a possible D gene is TRBD1 (5 bases). The CDR3 sequence is 14 residues long. Germline loops: CDR1 SGHVS, CDR2 FNYEAQ. The V end lost 5 bases, the J end lost 1 base, and 11 bases lay between the germline ends. CDR3 nucleotide sequence: TGTGCCAGCAGCCCCCCGGGGGGGAACACTGAAGCTTTCTTT. It specifies CASSPPGGNTEAFF.

V usage is TRBV6-9 and J usage is TRBJ1-4; no reliable D call. Trimming took off 4 bases at V and 4 bases at J, with 13 bases between the two ends. CDR1 is MNHGY and CDR2 is SVAAGI in the germline V gene. The CDR3 loop spans 15 amino acids. DNA for the CDR3: TGTGCCAGCAGTTGTAAACCGAGCCGTAATGAAAAACTGTTTTTT. Translated: CASSCKPSRNEKLFF.

The rearrangement joins TRBV25-1 to TRBJ2-6; D is unresolved. Trimming cost V 6 bases and J 0 bases, with 9 bases left between them. The CDR3 runs 15 residues. CDR1 and CDR2 from the germline V gene are MGHDK and SYGVNS. The CDR3 nucleotides read TGTGCCAGCAGGGATAGGAGCTCTGGGGCCAACGTCCTGACTTTC. Translated: CASRDRSSGANVLTF.

The V gene is TRBV4-2, the J gene TRBJ2-3; 9 bases align to TRBD2. Germline-derived CDR1 and CDR2 are LGHNA and YNFKEQ. This CDR3 has 17 amino acids. The J segment lost 4 bases and the V segment lost 5 bases, leaving 13 bases of the junction unmatched. The DNA for the CDR3 is TGTGCCAGCAGCTCTCTACGCGGCGGGGGGGGGCCAGATACGCAGTATTTT. It specifies CASSSLRGGGGPDTQYF.